This T cell receptor beta chain was profiled in a study of T-cell reconstitution after alpha-beta-depleted transplantation in children. About this clonotype itself: Its target is unknown.

TCRbeta library preparation incorporated unique molecular identifiers. Using its own MiXCR run on the PCR reads, TCRdb lists one record per CDR3 protein. The data show hundreds of thousands of distinct CDR3 sequences, around 14% seen once. V was cut by 6 bases and J by 6 bases, with 11 bases left in between. The CDR3 sequence is 12 residues long. CDR1 MNHEY and CDR2 SMNVEV come from the germline V gene (reference sequence). Overall study results and limits: The origin of alpha-beta T cells about two months after transplant was reportedly several hundred expanded graft clones.

V and J are TRBV27 and TRBJ1-2; D unclear. Specimen: PBMCs, collected before TCRalphabeta/CD19-depleted stem cell transplant. The sequence was collected from a girl aged 2 to 9 with congenital amegakaryocytic thrombocytopenia, due to receive a stem cell transplant. The CDR3 DNA reads as TGTGCCAGCAGCGTGTCTGGGGATGGCTACACCTTC. Its protein product is CASSVSGDGYTF.